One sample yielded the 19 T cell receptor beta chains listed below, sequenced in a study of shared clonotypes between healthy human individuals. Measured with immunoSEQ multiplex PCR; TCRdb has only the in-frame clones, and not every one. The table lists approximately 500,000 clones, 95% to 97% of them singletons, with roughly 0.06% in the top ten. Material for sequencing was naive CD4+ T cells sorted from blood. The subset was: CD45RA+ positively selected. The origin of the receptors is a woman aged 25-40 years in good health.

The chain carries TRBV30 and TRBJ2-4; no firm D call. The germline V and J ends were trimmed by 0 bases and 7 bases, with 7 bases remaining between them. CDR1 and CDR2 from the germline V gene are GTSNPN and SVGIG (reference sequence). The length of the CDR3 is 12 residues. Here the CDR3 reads CAWSVGGNIQYF. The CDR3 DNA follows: TGTGCCTGGAGTGTTGGTGGGAACATTCAGTACTTC.

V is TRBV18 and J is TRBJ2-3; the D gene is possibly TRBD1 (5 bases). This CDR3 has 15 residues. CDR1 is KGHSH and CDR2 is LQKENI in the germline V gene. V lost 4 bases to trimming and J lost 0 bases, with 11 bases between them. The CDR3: CASSLRQPSTDTQYF. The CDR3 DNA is TGTGCCAGCTCACTTAGACAGCCTAGCACAGATACGCAGTATTTT.

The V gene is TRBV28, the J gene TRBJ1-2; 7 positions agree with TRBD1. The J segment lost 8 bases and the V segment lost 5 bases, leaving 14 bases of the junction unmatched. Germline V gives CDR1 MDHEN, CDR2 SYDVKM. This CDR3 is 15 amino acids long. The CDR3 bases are TGTGCCAGCAGTAGCGGACAGGCTTCAACGGGGGGCTACACCTTC. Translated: CASSSGQASTGGYTF.

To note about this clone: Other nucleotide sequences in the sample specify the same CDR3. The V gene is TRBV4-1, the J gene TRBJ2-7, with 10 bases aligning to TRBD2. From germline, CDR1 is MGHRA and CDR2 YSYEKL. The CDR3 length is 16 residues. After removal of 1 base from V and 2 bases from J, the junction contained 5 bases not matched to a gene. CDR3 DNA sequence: TGCGCCAGCAGCCAAGTGACTAGCGGGCCTCCCTACGAGCAGTACTTC. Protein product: CASSQVTSGPPYEQYF.

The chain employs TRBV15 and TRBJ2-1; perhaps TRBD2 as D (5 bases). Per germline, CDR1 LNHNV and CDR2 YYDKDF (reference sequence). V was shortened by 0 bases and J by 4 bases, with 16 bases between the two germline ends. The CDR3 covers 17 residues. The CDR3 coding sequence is TGTGCCACCAGCAGAGATTGGGGAGCCAACAAGTACAATGAGCAGTTCTTC. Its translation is CATSRDWGANKYNEQFF.

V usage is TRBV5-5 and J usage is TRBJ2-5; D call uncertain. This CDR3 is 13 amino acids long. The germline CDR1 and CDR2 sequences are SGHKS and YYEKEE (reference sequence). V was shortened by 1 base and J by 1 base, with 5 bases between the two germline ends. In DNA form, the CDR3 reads TGTGCCAGCAGCTTGCGGGTCCAAGAGACCCAGTACTTC. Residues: CASSLRVQETQYF.

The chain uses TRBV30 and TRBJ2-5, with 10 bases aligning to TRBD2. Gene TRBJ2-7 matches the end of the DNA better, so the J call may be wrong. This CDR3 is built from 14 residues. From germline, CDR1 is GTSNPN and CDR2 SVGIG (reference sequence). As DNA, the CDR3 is TGTGCCTGGTCCCCCGGGACTAGCGTTTACGAGCAGTACTTC. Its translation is CAWSPGTSVYEQYF.

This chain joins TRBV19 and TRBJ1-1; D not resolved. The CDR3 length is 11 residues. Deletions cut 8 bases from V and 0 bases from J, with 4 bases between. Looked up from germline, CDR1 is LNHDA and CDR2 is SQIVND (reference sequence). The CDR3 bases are TGTGCCAGTCTCATGAACACTGAAGCTTTCTTT. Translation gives CASLMNTEAFF.

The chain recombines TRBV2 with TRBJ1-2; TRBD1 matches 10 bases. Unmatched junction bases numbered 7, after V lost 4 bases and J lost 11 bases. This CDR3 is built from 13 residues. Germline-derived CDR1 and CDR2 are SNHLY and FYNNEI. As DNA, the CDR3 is TGTGCCAGCAGTGGGGGACAGGGGCGGAGGTACACCTTC. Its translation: CASSGGQGRRYTF.

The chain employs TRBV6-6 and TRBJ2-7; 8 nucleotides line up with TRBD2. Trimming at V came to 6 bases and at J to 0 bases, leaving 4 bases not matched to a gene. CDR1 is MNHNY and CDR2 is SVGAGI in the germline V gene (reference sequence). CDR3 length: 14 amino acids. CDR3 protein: CASRDSGVSYEQYF. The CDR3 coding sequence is TGTGCCAGCAGGGATAGCGGGGTCTCCTACGAGCAGTACTTC.

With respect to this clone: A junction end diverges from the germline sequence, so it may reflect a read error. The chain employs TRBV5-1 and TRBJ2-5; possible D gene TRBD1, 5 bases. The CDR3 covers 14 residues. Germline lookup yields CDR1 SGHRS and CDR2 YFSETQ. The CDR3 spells CASSLDTLQETQYF. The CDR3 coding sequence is TGCGCCAGCAGTTTGGACACATTACAAGAGACCCAGTACTTC.

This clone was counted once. The CDR3 DNA follows: TGTGCCAGTAGTGCCTTAGGGACCGGTGAAAAACTGTTTTTT. It yields the protein CASSALGTGEKLFF. The chain joins TRBV19 to TRBJ1-4, with a possible D match to TRBD1 (5 bases). Trimming stripped 5 bases from V and 7 bases from J, with 14 bases between. This CDR3 is built from 14 residues. The germline CDR1 and CDR2 sequences are LNHDA and SQIVND (reference sequence).

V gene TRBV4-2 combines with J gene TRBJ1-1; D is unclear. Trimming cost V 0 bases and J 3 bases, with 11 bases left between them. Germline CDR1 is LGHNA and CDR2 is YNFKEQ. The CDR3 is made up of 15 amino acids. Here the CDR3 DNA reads TGTGCCAGCAGCCAAGAACGGCAGGCTTACACTGAAGCTTTCTTT. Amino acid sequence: CASSQERQAYTEAFF.

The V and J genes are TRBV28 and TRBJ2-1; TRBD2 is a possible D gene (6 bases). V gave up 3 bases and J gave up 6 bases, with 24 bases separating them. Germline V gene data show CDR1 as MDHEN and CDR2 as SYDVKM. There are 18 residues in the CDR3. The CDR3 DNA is TGTGCCAGCAGTTTGGATCTGGCGGGACCTCCAGTAGCCAATGAGCAGTTCTTC. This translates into CASSLDLAGPPVANEQFF.

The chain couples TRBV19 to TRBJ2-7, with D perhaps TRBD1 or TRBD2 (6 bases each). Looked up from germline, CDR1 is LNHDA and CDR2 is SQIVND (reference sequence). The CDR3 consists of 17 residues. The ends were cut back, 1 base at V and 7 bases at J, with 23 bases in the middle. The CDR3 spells CASSIVSRGLRKREQYF. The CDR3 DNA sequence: TGTGCCAGTAGTATAGTTAGCCGGGGGCTACGGAAAAGGGAGCAGTACTTC.

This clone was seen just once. The CDR3 loop is CASFATSYNEQFF. The CDR3 DNA reads TGTGCCAGCTTTGCGACCTCCTACAATGAGCAGTTCTTC. The chain recombines TRBV28 with TRBJ2-1; no definite D call. This CDR3 contains 13 residues. Germline loops: CDR1 MDHEN, CDR2 SYDVKM. Deletions cut 8 bases from V and 0 bases from J, with 8 bases between.

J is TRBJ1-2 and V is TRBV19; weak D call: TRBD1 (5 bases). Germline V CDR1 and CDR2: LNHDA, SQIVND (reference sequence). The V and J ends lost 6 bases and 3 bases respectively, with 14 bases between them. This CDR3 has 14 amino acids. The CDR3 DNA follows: TGTGCCAGTAGGACGTCGACGGGGGACTATGGCTACACCTTC. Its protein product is CASRTSTGDYGYTF.

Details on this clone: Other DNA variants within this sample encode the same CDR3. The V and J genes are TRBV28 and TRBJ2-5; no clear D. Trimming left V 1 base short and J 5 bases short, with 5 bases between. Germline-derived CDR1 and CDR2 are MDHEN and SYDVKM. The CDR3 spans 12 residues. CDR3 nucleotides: TGTGCCAGCAGTTTATCGGTTGAGACCCAGTACTTC. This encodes CASSLSVETQYF.

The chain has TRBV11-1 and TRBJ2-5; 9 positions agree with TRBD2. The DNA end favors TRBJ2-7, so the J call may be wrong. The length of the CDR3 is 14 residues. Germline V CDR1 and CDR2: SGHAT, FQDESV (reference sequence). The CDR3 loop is CASSLRTSVYEQYF. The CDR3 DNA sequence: TGTGCCAGCAGCCTCAGGACTAGCGTCTACGAGCAGTACTTC.